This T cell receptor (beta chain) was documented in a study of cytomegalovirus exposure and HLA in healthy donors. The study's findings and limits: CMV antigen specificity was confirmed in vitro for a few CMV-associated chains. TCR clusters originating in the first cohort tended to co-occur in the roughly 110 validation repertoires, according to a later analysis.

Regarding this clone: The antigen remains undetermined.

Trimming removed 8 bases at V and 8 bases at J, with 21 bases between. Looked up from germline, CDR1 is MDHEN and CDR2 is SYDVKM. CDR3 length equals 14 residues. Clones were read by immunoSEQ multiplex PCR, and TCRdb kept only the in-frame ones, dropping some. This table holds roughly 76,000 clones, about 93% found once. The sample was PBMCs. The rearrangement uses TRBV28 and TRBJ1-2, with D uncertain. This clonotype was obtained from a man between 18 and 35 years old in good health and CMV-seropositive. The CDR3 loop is CASSQRTIREGYTF. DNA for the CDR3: TGTGCCAGCTCCCAGAGGACCATAAGGGAGGGCTACACCTTC.